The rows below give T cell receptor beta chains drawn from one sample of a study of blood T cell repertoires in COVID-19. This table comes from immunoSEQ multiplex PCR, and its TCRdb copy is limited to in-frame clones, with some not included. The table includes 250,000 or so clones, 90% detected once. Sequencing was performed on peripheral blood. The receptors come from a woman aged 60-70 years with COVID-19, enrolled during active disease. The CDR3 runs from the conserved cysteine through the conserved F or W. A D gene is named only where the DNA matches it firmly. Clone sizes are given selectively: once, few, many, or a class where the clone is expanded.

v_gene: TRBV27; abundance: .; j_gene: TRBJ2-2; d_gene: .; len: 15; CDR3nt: TGTGCCAGCAGTATCCGACAGGGAGGCACCGGGGAGCTGTTTTTT; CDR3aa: CASSIRQGGTGELFF
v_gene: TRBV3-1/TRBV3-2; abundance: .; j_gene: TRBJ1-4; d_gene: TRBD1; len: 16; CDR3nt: TGTGCCAGCAGCTTACCCCGGACAGGTACTAATGAAAAACTGTTTTTT; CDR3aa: CASSLPRTGTNEKLFF
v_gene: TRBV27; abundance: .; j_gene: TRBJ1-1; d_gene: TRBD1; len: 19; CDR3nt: TGTGCCAGCAGCCCCACAACAGGGGGCTCACCCTTGAGGAACACTGAAGCTTTCTTT; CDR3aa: CASSPTTGGSPLRNTEAFF
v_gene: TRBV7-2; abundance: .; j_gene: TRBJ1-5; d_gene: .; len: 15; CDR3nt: TGTGCCAGCAGCTCCGGAGGATATAGCAATCAGCCCCAGCATTTT; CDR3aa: CASSSGGYSNQPQHF
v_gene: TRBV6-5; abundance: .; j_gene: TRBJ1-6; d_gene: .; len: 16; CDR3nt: TGTGCCAGCAGTTACTCCCTGGCACAGCTTAATTCACCCCTCCACTTT; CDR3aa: CASSYSLAQLNSPLHF
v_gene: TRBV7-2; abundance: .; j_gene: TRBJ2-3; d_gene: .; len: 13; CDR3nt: TGTGCCAGCACCGCCCAGGGCACAGATACGCAGTATTTT; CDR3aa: CASTAQGTDTQYF
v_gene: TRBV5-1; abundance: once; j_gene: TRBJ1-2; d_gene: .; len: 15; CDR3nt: TGCGCCAGCAGCCTCACAGGGAGAACTCGCTATGGCTACACCTTC; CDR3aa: CASSLTGRTRYGYTF
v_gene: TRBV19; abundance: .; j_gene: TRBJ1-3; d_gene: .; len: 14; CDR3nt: TGTGCCAGTAGTATGGGGGGATCTGGAAACACCATATATTTT; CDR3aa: CASSMGGSGNTIYF
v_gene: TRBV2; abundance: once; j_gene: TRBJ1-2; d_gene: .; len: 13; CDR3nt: TGTGCTAGCAGTGACGGGGTTAACTATGGCTACACCTTC; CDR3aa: CASSDGVNYGYTF
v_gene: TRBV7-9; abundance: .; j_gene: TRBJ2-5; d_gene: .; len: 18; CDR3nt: TGTGCCAGCAGCTTAGGGGGGCGTATCCCGACCGCGCTCCAGACCCAGTACTTC; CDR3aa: CASSLGGRIPTALQTQYF
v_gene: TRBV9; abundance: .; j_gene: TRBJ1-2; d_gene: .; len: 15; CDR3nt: TGTGCCAGCAGCGTCGACTCTCTCCCAACCTATGGCTACACCTTC; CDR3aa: CASSVDSLPTYGYTF
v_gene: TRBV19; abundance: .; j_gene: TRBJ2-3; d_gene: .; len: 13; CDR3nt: TGTGCCAGTAGTATAACCGCGGCAGATACGCAGTATTTT; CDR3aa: CASSITAADTQYF
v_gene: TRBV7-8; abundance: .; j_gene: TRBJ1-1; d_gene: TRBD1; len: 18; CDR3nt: TGTGCCAGCAGATCTAAACTCAAGGGACAGGGGAGTGGCACTGAAGCTTTCTTT; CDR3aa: CASRSKLKGQGSGTEAFF
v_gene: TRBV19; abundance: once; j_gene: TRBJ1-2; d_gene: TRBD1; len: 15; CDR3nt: TGTGCCAGTAGCGGACAGGGCGGGTTCGGGATGGGCTACACCTTC; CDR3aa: CASSGQGGFGMGYTF
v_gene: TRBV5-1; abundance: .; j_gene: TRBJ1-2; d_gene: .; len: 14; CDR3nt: TGCGCCAGCAGCTTTGGACCTCAGGGTGGCGGCTACACCTTC; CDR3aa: CASSFGPQGGGYTF
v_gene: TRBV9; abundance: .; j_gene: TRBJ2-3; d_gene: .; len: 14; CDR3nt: TGTGCCAGCAGCGTAGTCCCGGTCACAGATACGCAGTATTTT; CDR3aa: CASSVVPVTDTQYF
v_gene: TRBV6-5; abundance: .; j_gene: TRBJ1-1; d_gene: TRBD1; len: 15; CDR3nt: TGTGCCAGCAAGAAACGAGGACAGGGGTACACTGAAGCTTTCTTT; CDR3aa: CASKKRGQGYTEAFF
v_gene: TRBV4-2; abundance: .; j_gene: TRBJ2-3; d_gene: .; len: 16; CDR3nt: TGTGCCAGCAGCCAAGGAGCGAGATATAACACAGATACGCAGTATTTT; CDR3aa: CASSQGARYNTDTQYF
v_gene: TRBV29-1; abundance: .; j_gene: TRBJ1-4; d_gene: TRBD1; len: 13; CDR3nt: TGCAGCGTTGCGGGACAGACTAATGAAAAACTGTTTTTT; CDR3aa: CSVAGQTNEKLFF
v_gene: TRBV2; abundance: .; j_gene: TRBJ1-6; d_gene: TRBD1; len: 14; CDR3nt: TGTGCCAGCAGTGTAGGGACAGGGGCTTCACCCCTCCACTTT; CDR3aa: CASSVGTGASPLHF
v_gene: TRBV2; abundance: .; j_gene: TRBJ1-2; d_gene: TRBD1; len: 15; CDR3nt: TGTGCCAGCAGGGGGTACAGGGGGGTGAACTATGGCTACACCTTC; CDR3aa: CASRGYRGVNYGYTF
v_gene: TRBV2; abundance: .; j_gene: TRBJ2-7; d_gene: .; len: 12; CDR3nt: TGTGCCAGCGGGGCTAGCTCCTACGAGCAGTACTTC; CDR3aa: CASGASSYEQYF
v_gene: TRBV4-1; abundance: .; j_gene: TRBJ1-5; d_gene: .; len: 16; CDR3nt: TGCGCCAGCAGCCAAGAGGGAGGTTTGGTCGATCAGCCCCAGCATTTT; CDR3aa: CASSQEGGLVDQPQHF